The table lists the clone carrying this T cell receptor beta chain with a few counts. Its specificity is unknown. The data belong to a study of PD-1 blockade in classical Hodgkin lymphoma. Study-wide points: At C4D1, TCR diversity had climbed significantly for CD4+ cells, though not for CD8+ cells.

The germline gives CDR1 SGHRS, CDR2 YFSETQ. The CDR3 covers 16 residues. Deletions cut 5 bases from V and 0 bases from J, with 17 bases between. Stated time point: cycle 4 day 1 (C4D1), after less than 7 weeks of nivolumab. No patient escaped relapse after autologous stem cell transplantation, and brentuximab vedotin exposure varied. TCRdb's table, derived via immunoSEQ multiplex PCR, lists solely in-frame clones and lacks some. The sample carries tens of thousands of clones, about 76% recorded once. The TCR comes from a human donor with classical Hodgkin lymphoma. The specimen was peripheral blood mononuclear cells (PBMCs), collected before the fourth cycle of nivolumab. V usage is TRBV5-1 and J usage is TRBJ1-1; D unresolved. This CDR3 is CASSQVGLGMNTEAFF. The CDR3 DNA is TGCGCCAGCAGTCAAGTCGGGCTTGGCATGAACACTGAAGCTTTCTTT.